Following are 16 T cell receptor delta chains from one sample sequenced in a study of gamma-delta chains in newborns, infants, children. TCRdb made new clone calls on the reads using CATT. This sample has about 3,400 delta-chain clones, with less than 0.3% found just once. The sequenced sample was blood. Receptor source: a child who was a newborn, infant or young child, either healthy, febrile or measles-vaccinated (not recorded which).

Comments on this clone: TCRdb attributes to this sequence the protein of a much larger clone, which differs from the DNA translation at residue 16; a read error is likely, and the protein displayed is translated from the DNA. V and J are TRAV29/DV5 and TRDJ3, with D maybe TRDD3 (6 bases). The CDR3 covers 22 residues. Germline lookup yields CDR1 NSMFDY and CDR2 ISSIKDK. The CDR3 is CAASASGTWTGKRPWGTRQMFF. The CDR3 DNA reads TGTGCAGCAAGCGCCTCGGGTACGTGGACTGGGAAAAGGCCCTGGGGCACCCGACAGATGTTTTTC.

This clone appeared a few times. Only one base separates this from a far larger clonotype, so it likely reflects a read error. At the DNA level, this CDR3 is encoded by other sequences in the same sample as well. The chain links TRDV2 to TRDJ3, with a possible D match to TRDD3 (6 bases). This CDR3 comprises 18 residues. Germline CDR1 GEAIGNYY, CDR2 EKD. The CDR3 loop reads CACDTWGSSSWDTRQMFF. The CDR3 nucleotides are TGTGCCTGTGACACCTGGGGATCAAGCTCCTGGGACACCCGACAAATGTTTTTC.

About this clone: The likely explanation is a read error, given a far larger clone one base away. This chain connects TRDV1 to TRDJ2; D is undetermined. The CDR3 is 24 residues long. Looked up from germline, CDR1 is TSWWSYY and CDR2 is QGS. V was trimmed by 3 bases and J by 0 bases, leaving 35 bases between them. The CDR3: CALGDLTTRAKLTLLEALTAQLFF. The CDR3 nucleotides are TGTGCTCTTGGGGATCTTACTACGAGGGCTAAGCTCACACTTTTAGAAGCTTTGACAGCACAACTCTTCTTT.

This clone was seen a few times. TCRdb has a much larger clone's protein, which differs at residue 4 from the translation of this DNA, likely because of a read error; what is shown is the protein translated from the DNA. This chain connects TRDV2 to TRDJ3, with 7 bases fitting TRDD3. Germline V CDR1 and CDR2: GEAIGNYY, EKD. The CDR3 spans 17 residues. The CDR3 coding sequence is TGTGCCTGTGGCACCGTGGGGGACTCCTGGGACACCCGACAGATGTTTTTC. It translates to CACGTVGDSWDTRQMFF.

In the case of this clone: TCRdb attributes to this sequence the protein of a much larger clone, which differs from the DNA translation at residue 16; a read error is likely, and the protein displayed is translated from the DNA. This chain connects TRDV2 to TRDJ2; 8 nucleotides line up with TRDD3. Germline values: CDR1 GEAIGNYY, CDR2 EKD. This CDR3 has 18 amino acids. This CDR3 is CACDTVLGGLALTAQPFF. CDR3 in DNA: TGTGCCTGTGACACCGTACTGGGGGGCCTAGCTTTGACAGCACAACCCTTCTTT.

CDR3: CACNMVLPDPSLALTAQLFF. Here the CDR3 DNA reads TGTGCATGTAACATGGTCCTGCCGGATCCCTCTTTGGCTTTGACAGCACAACTCTTCTTT. This chain links TRDV2 with TRDJ2; D remains ambiguous. CDR3 size: 20 residues. Germline V lookup: CDR1 GEAIGNYY, CDR2 EKD.

Details on this clone: The protein held in TCRdb is that of a much larger clone and does not match this DNA's translation at residue 4, likely because of a read error; the protein shown is translated from the DNA. The chain combines TRDV2 with TRDJ2; TRDD3 agrees at 10 bases. Looked up from germline, CDR1 is GEAIGNYY and CDR2 is EKD. This CDR3 is built from 16 residues. The CDR3 DNA reads as TGTGCCTGTGGCACCGGGGGATACGCTTTGACAGCACAACTCTTCTTT. Amino acid sequence: CACGTGGYALTAQLFF.

A note on this clone: A far larger clone is just one base off, so this is likely a read error. This sample also contains other DNA sequences that code for the same CDR3. The V and J genes are TRDV2 and TRDJ3, with TRDD3 identical over 9 bases. In germline, CDR1 is GEAIGNYY, CDR2 EKD. There are 20 residues in the CDR3. J lost 0 bases, V lost 3 bases, and 11 bases had no gene match. CDR3 DNA: TGTGCCTGTGACCGTACTGGGGGAAGACTTAGCTCCTGGGACACCCGACAGATGTTTTTC. It codes for CACDRTGGRLSSWDTRQMFF.

On this clone itself: TCRdb records a much larger clone's protein for this DNA, with a difference at residue 6 that likely arises from a read error; the protein given is the translation of the DNA. The chain links TRDV2 to TRDJ1, with 11 bases matching TRDD3. After removal of 3 bases from V and 2 bases from J, the junction contained 13 bases not matched to a gene. This CDR3 is 18 amino acids long. CDR1 is GEAIGNYY and CDR2 is EKD in the germline V gene. In DNA, the CDR3 is TGTGCCTGTGACGCCTGGGTACATTACTGGGGGATAACCGATAAACTCATCTTT. Protein sequence: CACDAWVHYWGITDKLIF.

This clone was counted only a few times. A far larger clone is a single base away, which makes a read error likely. This sample includes further DNA sequences coding for the same CDR3. V usage is TRDV2 and J usage is TRDJ3; 10 positions agree with TRDD3. V shed 3 bases, J shed 0 bases, and the junction held 10 bases outside the gene matches. Germline CDR1 and CDR2: GEAIGNYY and EKD. CDR3 length: 20 residues. The CDR3 DNA reads as TGTGCCTGTGACGCACGGTGGGGGATACCAGGCTCCTGGGACACCCGACAGATGTTTTTC. This codes for CACDARWGIPGSWDTRQMFF.

This clone has just a few counts. The protein TCRdb lists belongs to a much larger clone and differs from this DNA's translation at residue 9, which points to a read error; the protein shown is made from the DNA. V usage is TRDV3 and J usage is TRDJ3; a possible D gene is TRDD3 (5 bases). Per germline, CDR1 TVYSNPD and CDR2 GDNSRS (reference sequence). The CDR3 is made up of 14 amino acids. The CDR3 region is CAFTGSWDARQMFF. The CDR3 nucleotides are TGTGCCTTTACTGGGTCCTGGGACGCCCGACAGATGTTTTTC.

A few counts support this clone. The protein TCRdb gives is from a much larger clone and does not agree with this DNA's translation at residue 7, likely a read error; the protein shown here comes from the DNA. The CDR3 sequence is CACDGIMGGQSRDTRQMFF. In nucleotides, the CDR3 is TGTGCCTGTGACGGCATCATGGGGGGCCAGTCCCGGGACACCCGACAGATGTTTTTC. The chain couples TRDV2 to TRDJ3; TRDD3 is a possible D gene (6 bases). Trimming left V 3 bases short and J 5 bases short, with 22 bases between. This CDR3 comprises 19 residues. Germline values: CDR1 GEAIGNYY, CDR2 EKD.

This clone was found a few times. The TCRdb protein, from a much larger clone, departs from this DNA's translation at residue 11, likely by read error; the protein shown derives from the DNA. V and J are TRDV2 and TRDJ3; 8 nucleotides match TRDD3. The CDR3 is 18 residues long. Germline lookup yields CDR1 GEAIGNYY and CDR2 EKD. The CDR3 coding sequence is TGTGCCTGTGACCCTACTGGGGGCGTCTCCGGGGACACCCGACAGATGTTTTTC. Its protein product is CACDPTGGVSGDTRQMFF.

Worth noting for this clone: With only one base between it and a far larger clone, this is likely a read error. Other DNA sequences of this sample code for an identical CDR3. The chain is built from TRDV2 and TRDJ2; the match to TRDD3 covers 9 bases. Germline CDR1 reads GEAIGNYY; CDR2 reads EKD. This CDR3 region has 18 residues. The CDR3 region has the DNA TGTGCCTGTGACACCTTACTGGGGGGATACTCTTTGACAGCACAGCTCTTCTTT. As protein: CACDTLLGGYSLTAQLFF.

In the case of this clone: The TCRdb protein, from a much larger clone, departs from this DNA's translation at residue 3, likely by read error; the protein shown derives from the DNA. The chain recombines TRDV3 with TRDJ2, with TRDD3 matching over 12 bases. CDR3 size: 17 residues. CDR1 TVYSNPD and CDR2 GDNSRS come from the germline V gene (reference sequence). For the CDR3, the DNA is TGTGCCCTTAGGGTACTGGGGGATACACCTTTGACAGCACAACTCTTCTTT. It is translated as CALRVLGDTPLTAQLFF. Filled out from reference TRDV3 and TRDJ2, the complete variable domain reads CDKVTQSSPDQTVASGSEVVLLCTYDTVYSNPDLFWYRIRPDYSFQFVFYGDNSRSEGADFTQGRFSVKHILTQKAFHLVISPVRTEDSATYYCALRVLGDTPLTAQLFFGKGTQLIVEP.

This clone was seen more than once but under ten times. The TCRdb protein comes from a much larger clone and disagrees with this DNA's translation at residue 15, likely due to a read error; the protein given here is derived from the DNA. The genes are TRDV2 and TRDJ3, with TRDD3 matching over 10 bases. Germline values: CDR1 GEAIGNYY, CDR2 EKD. CDR3 length equals 20 residues. CDR3 in amino acids: CACDARWGIPGSWDARQMFF. The CDR3 DNA is TGTGCCTGTGACGCACGATGGGGGATACCAGGCTCCTGGGACGCCCGACAGATGTTTTTC.